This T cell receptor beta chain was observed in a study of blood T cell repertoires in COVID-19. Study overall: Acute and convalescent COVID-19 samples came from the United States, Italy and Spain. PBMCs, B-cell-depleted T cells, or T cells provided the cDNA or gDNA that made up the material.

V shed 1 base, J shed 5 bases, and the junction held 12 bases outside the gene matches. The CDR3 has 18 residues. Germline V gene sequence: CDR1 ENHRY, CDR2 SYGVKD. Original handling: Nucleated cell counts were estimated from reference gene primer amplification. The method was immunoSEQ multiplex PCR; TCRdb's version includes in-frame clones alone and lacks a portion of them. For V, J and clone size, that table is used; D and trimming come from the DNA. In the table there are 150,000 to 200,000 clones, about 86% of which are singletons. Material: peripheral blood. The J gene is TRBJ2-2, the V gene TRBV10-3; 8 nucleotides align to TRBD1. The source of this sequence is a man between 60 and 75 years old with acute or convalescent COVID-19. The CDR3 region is CAISELSVRRGLTGELFF. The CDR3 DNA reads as TGTGCCATCAGTGAGTTATCTGTTCGCAGGGGGCTAACCGGGGAGCTGTTTTTT.